This T cell receptor beta chain stems from a study of radiotherapy plus CTLA-4 blockade in lung cancer. The CDR3 is 15 amino acids. Germline assignment: CDR1 SGHRS and CDR2 YFSETQ. J was trimmed by 7 bases and V by 0 bases; bases with no gene match: 7. Each patient with chemo-refractory metastatic non-small-cell lung cancer was treated with focal radiation plus CTLA-4 blockade using ipilimumab. Profiled with immunoSEQ multiplex PCR; TCRdb holds only in-frame clones, not every one. Among about 95,000 clones listed, around four fifths were seen once. The rearrangement joins TRBV5-1 to TRBJ2-1, with 7 bases aligning to TRBD1. The sequencing here drew on peripheral blood, taken from a patient treated with radiotherapy plus ipilimumab. This receptor was taken from a human donor with non-small cell lung cancer who had a partial response to radiotherapy plus ipilimumab. CDR3 in amino acids: CASSLEGAGRNEQFF. CDR3 DNA: TGCGCCAGCAGCTTGGAGGGGGCAGGTAGAAATGAGCAGTTCTTC.